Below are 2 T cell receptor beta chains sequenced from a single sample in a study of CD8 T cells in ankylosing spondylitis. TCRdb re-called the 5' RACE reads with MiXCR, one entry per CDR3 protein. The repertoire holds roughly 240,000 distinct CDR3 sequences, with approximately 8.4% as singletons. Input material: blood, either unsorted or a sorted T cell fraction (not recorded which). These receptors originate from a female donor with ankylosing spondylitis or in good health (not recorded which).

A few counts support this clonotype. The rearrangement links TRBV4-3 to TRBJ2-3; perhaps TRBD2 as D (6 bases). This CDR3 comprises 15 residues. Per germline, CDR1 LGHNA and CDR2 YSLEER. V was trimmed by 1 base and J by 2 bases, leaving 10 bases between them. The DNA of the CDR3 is TGCGCCAGCAGCCAAGCAGCGGGTGACACAGATACGCAGTATTTT. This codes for CASSQAAGDTDTQYF.

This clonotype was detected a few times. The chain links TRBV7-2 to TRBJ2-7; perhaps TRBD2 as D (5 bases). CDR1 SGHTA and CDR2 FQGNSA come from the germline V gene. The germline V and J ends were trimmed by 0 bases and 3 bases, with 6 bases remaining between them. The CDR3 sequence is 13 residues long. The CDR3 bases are TGTGCCAGCAGCTTAGCCCGGGACTACGAGCAGTACTTC. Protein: CASSLARDYEQYF.